This TCR beta chain is from a study of T cells in Graves' hyperthyroidism and ophthalmopathy. The V end lost 2 bases, the J end lost 9 bases, and 10 bases lay between the germline ends. This CDR3 is 13 amino acids long. Germline values: CDR1 LNHDA, CDR2 SQIVND (reference sequence). At least 3 on the Clinical Activity Score was recorded for ophthalmopathy patients, who also had NOSPECS grade at least 4 and duration under 3 months. The study excluded patients with uncontrolled infection, other autoimmune disease, pregnancy or lactation. RNA transcripts were the template for amplifying TCR beta CDR3 regions. First-round RT-PCR of the TCR CDR3 relied on the HTBI primer set. TCRdb reanalysed the multiplex PCR reads using MiXCR and keeps one entry per CDR3 protein. The profile shows over 400,000 distinct CDR3 sequences, around a fifth of them singletons.

This clonotype was sampled from a woman in her sixties or seventies with Graves' ophthalmopathy. The rearrangement uses TRBV19 and TRBJ2-2, with unresolved D. Sequencing input: blood. CDR3 amino acids: CASSIPGRWELFF. The CDR3 bases are TGTGCCAGTAGTATACCCGGGCGGTGGGAGCTGTTTTTT.